This T cell receptor (beta chain) was captured by sequencing in a study of blood T cell repertoires in COVID-19. In the source study's methods: The authors estimated nucleated cell counts from reference gene primer amplification. Generated by immunoSEQ multiplex PCR, the TCRdb table keeps only in-frame clones and is missing some. The V and J calls and clone size come from that table; D and trimming were worked out from the DNA. Of more than 300,000 clones in the sample, almost 90% were seen once. Seattle's cohort entered during active infection and was followed longitudinally. The CDR3 loop spans 13 amino acids. Trimming pared 2 bases from V and 11 bases from J, leaving 12 bases between. CDR1 MDHEN and CDR2 SYDVKM come from the germline V gene.

What was sequenced was peripheral blood. The rearrangement uses TRBV28 and TRBJ1-4, with TRBD1 as a possible D gene (5 bases). This sequence was found in a woman in her 40s with COVID-19, enrolled during active disease. CDR3 region: CASSLSTPGKLFF. CDR3 DNA sequence: TGTGCCAGCAGTTTAAGTACGCCAGGGAAACTGTTTTTT.